The clone carrying this T cell receptor beta chain was observed at least ten times. Its antigen is still unknown. This entry is derived from a study of identical twins. Study results and limitations: In beta out-of-frame sequences, the excess sharing between twins was weaker. Partly confounded zero-insertion analyses could result from invariant MAIT and iNKT cells. Abundant beta clonotypes from cord blood bore fewer insertions; memory repertoires lacked this pattern.

TCRdb reprocessed the 5' RACE reads with MiXCR, giving one entry per CDR3 protein. This table has roughly 630,000 distinct CDR3 sequences, 7% to 7.5% appearing once. CDR1 is SGHRS, CDR2 YFSETQ, per germline. J gave up 3 bases and V 5 bases, and 5 bases lay outside the gene matches. CDR3 length: 15 residues. These data were likewise used in another study, on yellow fever vaccine responses in identical twins. As that study records: On the reported evidence, twins' vaccine T cell responses seemed partly convergent and partly personalized.

The chain is built from TRBV5-1 and TRBJ1-5, with 10 bases that match TRBD1. Sequencing was done on a sample of PBMCs. This clonotype was obtained from a woman younger than 30 in good health. The CDR3 spells CASRRGTGANQPQHF. For the CDR3, the DNA is TGCGCCAGCAGACGAGGGACAGGGGCCAATCAGCCCCAGCATTTT.